This T cell receptor beta chain came from a study of T cell clones after liver transplantation. CDR1 is SGHTA and CDR2 is FQGTGA in the germline V gene. The V end lost 5 bases, the J end lost 3 bases, and 13 bases lay between the germline ends. This CDR3 spans 14 amino acids. Libraries were prepared by immunoSEQ multiplex PCR; TCRdb keeps only in-frame clonotypes and omits some of them. The data hold around 100,000 clones, with roughly 80% observed a single time. This specimen was CD4+ T cells from blood, taken about 50 months after liver transplant. This TCR derives from a human patient who received a liver transplant. A subset of T cells may come from the graft donor. This chain links TRBV7-3 with TRBJ2-5, with D possibly TRBD2 on 6 matching bases. CDR3 coding DNA: TGTGCCAGCAGCGCGGGGCGAGGGGAAGAGACCCAGTACTTC. Protein: CASSAGRGEETQYF. Combining the CDR3 with reference TRBV7-3 and TRBJ2-5 gives the whole variable domain GAGVSQTPSNKVTEKGKYVELRCDPISGHTALYWYRQSLGQGPEFLIYFQGTGAADDSGLPNDRFFAVRPEGSVSTLKIQRTERGDSAVYLCASSAGRGEETQYFGPGTRLLVL.